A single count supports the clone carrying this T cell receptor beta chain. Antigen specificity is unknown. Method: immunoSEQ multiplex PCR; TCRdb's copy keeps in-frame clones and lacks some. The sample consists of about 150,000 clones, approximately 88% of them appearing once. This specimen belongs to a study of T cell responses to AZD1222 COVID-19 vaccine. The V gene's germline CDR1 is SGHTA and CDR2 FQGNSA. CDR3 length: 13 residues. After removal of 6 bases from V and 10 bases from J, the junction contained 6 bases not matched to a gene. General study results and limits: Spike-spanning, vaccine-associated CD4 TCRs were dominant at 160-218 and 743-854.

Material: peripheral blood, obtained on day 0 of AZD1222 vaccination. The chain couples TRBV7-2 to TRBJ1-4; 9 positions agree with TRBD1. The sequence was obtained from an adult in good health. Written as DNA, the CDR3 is TGTGCCAGCAGGGGTGGGACAGGGTCAAAACTGTTTTTT. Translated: CASRGGTGSKLFF.